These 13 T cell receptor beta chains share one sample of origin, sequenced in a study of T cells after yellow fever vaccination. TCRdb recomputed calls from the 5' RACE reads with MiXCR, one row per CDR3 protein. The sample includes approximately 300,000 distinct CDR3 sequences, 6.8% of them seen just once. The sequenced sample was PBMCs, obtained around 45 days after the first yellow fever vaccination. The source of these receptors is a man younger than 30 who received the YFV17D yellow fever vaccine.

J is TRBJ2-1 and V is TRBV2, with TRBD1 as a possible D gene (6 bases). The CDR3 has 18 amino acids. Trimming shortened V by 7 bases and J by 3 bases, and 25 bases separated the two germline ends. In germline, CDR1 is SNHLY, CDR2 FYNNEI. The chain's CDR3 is CASKRGWSRLTLYNEQFF. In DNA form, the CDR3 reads TGTGCCAGCAAAAGGGGGTGGAGCAGACTTACCCTCTACAATGAGCAGTTCTTC.

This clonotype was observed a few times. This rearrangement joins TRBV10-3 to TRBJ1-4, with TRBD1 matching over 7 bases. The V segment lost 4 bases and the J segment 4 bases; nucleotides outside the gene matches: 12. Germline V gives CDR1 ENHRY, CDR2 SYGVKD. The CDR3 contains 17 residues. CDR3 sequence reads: CAISGTRDSYGNEKLFF. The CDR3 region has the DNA TGTGCCATCAGTGGGACCCGGGACAGTTATGGTAATGAAAAACTGTTTTTT.

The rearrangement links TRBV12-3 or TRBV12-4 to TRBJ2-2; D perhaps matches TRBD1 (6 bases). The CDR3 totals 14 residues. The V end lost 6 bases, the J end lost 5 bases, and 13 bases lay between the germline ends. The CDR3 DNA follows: TGTGCCAGCAGCGCTATCAGGGGTACCGGGGAGCTGTTTTTT. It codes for CASSAIRGTGELFF.

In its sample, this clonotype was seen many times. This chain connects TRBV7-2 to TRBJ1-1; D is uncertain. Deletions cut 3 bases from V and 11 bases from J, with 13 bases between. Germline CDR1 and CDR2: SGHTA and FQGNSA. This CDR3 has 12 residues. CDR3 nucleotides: TGTGCCAGCAGCTTCGCGAGAGAAGGGGCTTTCTTT. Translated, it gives CASSFAREGAFF.

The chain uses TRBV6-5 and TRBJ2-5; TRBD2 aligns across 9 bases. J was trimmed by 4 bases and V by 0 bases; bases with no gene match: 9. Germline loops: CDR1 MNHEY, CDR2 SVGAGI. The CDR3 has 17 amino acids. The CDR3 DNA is TGTGCCAGCAGTTACTCGCTCTCGGCGGGGGGGAGAGAGACCCAGTACTTC. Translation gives CASSYSLSAGGRETQYF.

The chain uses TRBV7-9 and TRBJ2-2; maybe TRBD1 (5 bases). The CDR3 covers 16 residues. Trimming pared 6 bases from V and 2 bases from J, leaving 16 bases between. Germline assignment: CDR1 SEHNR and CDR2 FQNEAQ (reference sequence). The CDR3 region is CASSKGGQGNTGELFF. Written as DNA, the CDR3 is TGTGCCAGCAGTAAAGGTGGTCAGGGCAACACCGGGGAGCTGTTTTTT.

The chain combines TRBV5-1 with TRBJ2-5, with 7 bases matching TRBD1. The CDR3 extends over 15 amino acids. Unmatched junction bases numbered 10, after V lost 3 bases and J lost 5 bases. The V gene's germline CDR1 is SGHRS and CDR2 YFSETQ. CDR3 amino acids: CASSYRDSVRETQYF. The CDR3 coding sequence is TGCGCCAGCAGCTACCGGGACAGCGTACGTGAGACCCAGTACTTC.

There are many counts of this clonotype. Here the CDR3 reads CASSLEGGSGNEQFF. The CDR3 bases are TGCGCCAGCAGCTTGGAAGGGGGCTCGGGAAATGAGCAGTTCTTC. The genes are TRBV5-1 and TRBJ2-1, with 7 bases that match TRBD1. Per the germline V gene, CDR1 is SGHRS and CDR2 is YFSETQ. Unmatched junction bases numbered 7, after V lost 0 bases and J lost 7 bases. This CDR3 is 15 amino acids long.

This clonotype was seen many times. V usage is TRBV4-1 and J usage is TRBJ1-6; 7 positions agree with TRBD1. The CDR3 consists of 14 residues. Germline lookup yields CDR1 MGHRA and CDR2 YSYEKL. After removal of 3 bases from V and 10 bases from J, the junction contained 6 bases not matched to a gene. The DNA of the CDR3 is TGCGCCAGCAGCCAGCCGGGACAGACCTCACCCCTCCACTTT. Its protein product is CASSQPGQTSPLHF.

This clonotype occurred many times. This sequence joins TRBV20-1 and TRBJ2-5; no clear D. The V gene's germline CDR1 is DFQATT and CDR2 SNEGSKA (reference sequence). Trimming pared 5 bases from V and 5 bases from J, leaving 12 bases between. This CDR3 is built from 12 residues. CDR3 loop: CSAHGLIETQYF. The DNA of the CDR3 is TGCAGTGCTCACGGCCTGATCGAGACCCAGTACTTC.

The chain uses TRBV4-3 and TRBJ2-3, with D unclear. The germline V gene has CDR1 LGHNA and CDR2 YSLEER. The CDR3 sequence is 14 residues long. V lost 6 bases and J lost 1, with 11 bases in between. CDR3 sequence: CASSPNLGTDTQYF. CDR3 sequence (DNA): TGCGCCAGCAGTCCAAATCTTGGCACAGATACGCAGTATTTT.

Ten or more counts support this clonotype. For the CDR3, the DNA is TGCAGTGCCTTGAGCGAGTATGGCTACACCTTC. Protein sequence: CSALSEYGYTF. This sequence joins TRBV20-1 and TRBJ1-2; no firm D call. Germline V lookup: CDR1 DFQATT, CDR2 SNEGSKA (reference sequence). This CDR3 has 11 residues. Trimming stripped 6 bases from V and 5 bases from J, with 10 bases between.

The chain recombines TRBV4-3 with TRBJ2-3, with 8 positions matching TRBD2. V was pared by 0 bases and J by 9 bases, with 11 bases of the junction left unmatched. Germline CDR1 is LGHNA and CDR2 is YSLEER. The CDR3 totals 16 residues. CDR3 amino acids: CASSQERGVAGQTQYF. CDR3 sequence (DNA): TGCGCCAGCAGCCAAGAGCGGGGGGTAGCTGGGCAGACGCAGTATTTT.